The entry that follows covers one T cell receptor (beta chain) sequence. Its antigen is currently unknown. This sample is part of a study of CD8 T cells in Susac syndrome. Study findings and constraints: The study acknowledged a relatively small number of individuals in its TCR sequencing and HLA analysis.

CD8+ and CD4+ blood T cells underwent TCR beta sequencing. Negative isolation yielded the CD8+ and CD4+ T cells, while FACS enriched the TEMRA cells. RNA was extracted with the RNeasy kit, and a quantity of about 0.45 to 1 ug was reverse transcribed using random hexamers. MiXCR, run by TCRdb on the immunoSEQ multiplex PCR reads, gives a single entry per CDR3 protein. The sample contains approximately 200,000 distinct CDR3 sequences, approximately 95% of which appear only once. Germline-derived CDR1 and CDR2 are GTSNPN and SVGIG (reference sequence). This CDR3 comprises 16 residues. V was shortened by 0 bases and J by 7 bases, with 18 bases between the two germline ends.

The sequence was collected from a human donor with multiple sclerosis. Input material: CD4+ T cells from PBMCs. This chain uses TRBV30 with TRBJ1-4; D perhaps matches TRBD1 (5 bases). For the CDR3, the DNA is TGTGCCTGGAGTGTACGCTTTGCAGGGATAAGTGAAAAACTGTTTTTT. Translated: CAWSVRFAGISEKLFF.